The 17 T cell receptor beta chains given below trace back to one sample, sequenced in a study of shared clonotypes between healthy human individuals. Using immunoSEQ multiplex PCR, the repertoire was profiled, and TCRdb retains in-frame clones only, with some absent. The sample lists roughly 300,000 clones; roughly 84% were seen once. Sequencing was done on a sample of memory CD8+ T cells sorted from blood. Noted subset: CD45RO+ cells pooled with CCR7-negative TemRA cells. These receptors all come from a man aged 18 to 35 in good health.

V is TRBV12-2 and J is TRBJ2-3; TRBD2, as called in the table, went unchecked against the DNA. TRBV12-2 is reported as a pseudogene. The CDR3 extends over 14 amino acids. The DNA for the CDR3 is TGTGCAAGTCGCCCGAAGACTCGACTATATACGCAGTATTTT. Translated, it gives CASRPKTRLYTQYF.

This chain connects TRBV27 to TRBJ1-2, with 8 nucleotides matching TRBD1. This CDR3 contains 16 residues. Germline lookup yields CDR1 MNHEY and CDR2 SMNVEV (reference sequence). V shed 4 bases, J shed 3 bases, and the junction held 10 bases outside the gene matches. The CDR3 loop is CASSSTPGQGHYGYTF. For the CDR3, the DNA is TGTGCCAGCAGTTCCACTCCCGGACAGGGACACTATGGCTACACCTTC.

This clone occurred a few times. The rearrangement joins TRBV7-9 to TRBJ2-5; D possibly uses TRBD1 or TRBD2 (6 bases each). This CDR3 spans 13 amino acids. V was clipped by 4 bases and J by 5 bases, with 11 bases between them. Germline assignment: CDR1 SEHNR and CDR2 FQNEAQ (reference sequence). The CDR3 spells CASSSLGGETQYF. The CDR3 coding sequence is TGTGCCAGCAGCTCACTAGGGGGGGAGACCCAGTACTTC. Variable domain in full (rest from reference TRBV7-9 and TRBJ2-5): DTGVSQNPRHKITKRGQNVTFRCDPISEHNRLYWYRQTLGQGPEFLTYFQNEAQLEKSRLLSDRFSAERPKGSFSTLEIQRTEQGDSAMYLCASSSLGGETQYFGPGTRLLVL.

To note about this clone: The same CDR3 also results from other DNA sequences found in this sample. V gene TRBV5-4 combines with J gene TRBJ2-7, with a possible D match to TRBD2 (6 bases). Germline CDR1 and CDR2: SGHNT and YYREEE (reference sequence). V was clipped by 0 bases and J by 0 bases, with 10 bases between them. The CDR3 is made up of 15 amino acids. This CDR3 is CASSLGRGSSYEQYF. As DNA, the CDR3 is TGTGCCAGCAGCTTGGGGAGGGGCAGCTCCTACGAGCAGTACTTC.

The table lists this clone with a count of one. V gene TRBV19 combines with J gene TRBJ2-1; the D is unclear. V was shortened by 0 bases and J by 8 bases, with 5 bases between the two germline ends. This CDR3 has 12 residues. Germline assignment: CDR1 LNHDA and CDR2 SQIVND (reference sequence). CDR3 DNA sequence: TGTGCCAGTAGTATAGATGGGGATGAGCAGTTCTTC. Amino acids: CASSIDGDEQFF. The full variable domain, with the rest looked up from reference TRBV19 and TRBJ2-1, is DGGITQSPKYLFRKEGQNVTLSCEQNLNHDAMYWYRQDPGQGLRLIYYSQIVNDFQKGDIAEGYSVSREKKESFPLTVTSAQKNPTAFYLCASSIDGDEQFFGPGTRLTVL.

The CDR3 nucleotides are TGTGCCAGCAGCTTAGCTCCGGGACGGGTCTATGGCTACACCTTC. Its translation is CASSLAPGRVYGYTF. The chain recombines TRBV7-9 with TRBJ1-2; D possibly corresponds to TRBD1 (5 bases). Germline V gene data show CDR1 as SEHNR and CDR2 as FQNEAQ (reference sequence). This CDR3 comprises 15 residues. The V end lost 0 bases, the J end lost 4 bases, and 12 bases lay between the germline ends.

V usage is TRBV4-3 and J usage is TRBJ1-1; TRBD1 matches at 7 bases. This CDR3 region has 18 residues. Germline V gene sequence: CDR1 LGHNA, CDR2 YSLEER. With 0 bases clipped from V and 2 bases from J, the junction kept 12 bases outside the gene matches. CDR3 loop: CASSQEVRGPIFNTEAFF. The CDR3 bases are TGCGCCAGCAGCCAAGAGGTAAGGGGGCCGATATTCAACACTGAAGCTTTCTTT.

This sequence joins TRBV12-5 and TRBJ2-3; D perhaps matches TRBD1 (6 bases). V lost 1 base, J lost 1 base, and 15 bases lay in between. The CDR3 consists of 17 residues. CDR1 is LGHNT, CDR2 FRNRAP, per germline. The CDR3 region is CASGLAPPGARTDTQYF. CDR3 DNA: TGTGCTAGTGGTTTGGCCCCCCCAGGGGCTCGCACAGATACGCAGTATTTT.

This chain uses TRBV6-5 with TRBJ2-1, with 11 bases matching TRBD1. The CDR3 length is 14 residues. Germline V gene lookup returns CDR1 MNHEY and CDR2 SVGAGI. V trimming: 5 bases; J trimming: 4 bases; junction bases outside the gene matches: 1. CDR3 in amino acids: CASSGTGGYNEQFF. In nucleotides, the CDR3 is TGTGCCAGCAGTGGGACAGGGGGGTACAATGAGCAGTTCTTC.

The V call is TRBV14, the J call TRBJ1-6, with unresolved D. V lost 1 base to trimming and J lost 0 bases, with 13 bases between them. The CDR3 runs to 18 residues. Germline V gene lookup returns CDR1 SGHDN and CDR2 FVKESK. Here the CDR3 reads CASSQGGGMSSYNSPLHF. CDR3 DNA sequence: TGTGCCAGCAGCCAAGGCGGCGGGATGAGCTCCTATAATTCACCCCTCCACTTT.

A word on this clone: The junction departs from the called germline gene at one end, perhaps through a read error. The chain couples TRBV7-7 to TRBJ2-7, with 7 positions matching TRBD2. The CDR3 runs 13 residues. Germline CDR1 is SSHAT and CDR2 is FNYEAQ (reference sequence). As DNA, the CDR3 is TGTGCTAGCAGCCCGGGACTATCCTACGAGCAGTACTTC. It specifies CASSPGLSYEQYF. The full variable domain, rest sourced from reference TRBV7-7 and TRBJ2-7, is GAGVSQSPRYKVTKRGQDVTLRCDPISSHATLYWYQQALGQGPEFLTYFNYEAQPDKSGLPSDRFSAERPEGSISTLTIQRTEQRDSAMYRCASSPGLSYEQYFGPGTRLTVT.

This chain links TRBV27 with TRBJ1-2; weak D call: TRBD1 (5 bases). The length of the CDR3 is 14 residues. The V end lost 7 bases, the J end lost 3 bases, and 15 bases lay between the germline ends. Germline V gene data show CDR1 as MNHEY and CDR2 as SMNVEV (reference sequence). The DNA of the CDR3 is TGTGCCAGCAAATCCAGACAGCCAGACTATGGCTACACCTTC. The encoded protein is CASKSRQPDYGYTF.

Of note for this clone: At one end the junction does not follow the germline gene, possibly because of a read error. The V gene is TRBV7-9, the J gene TRBJ1-1, with D maybe TRBD1 (5 bases). Germline V lookup: CDR1 SEHNR, CDR2 FQNEAQ (reference sequence). This CDR3 has 13 residues. The CDR3 DNA follows: TGTGCCAGCACCGGGACGGTGAAAACTGAAGCTTTCTTT. It yields the protein CASTGTVKTEAFF.

This clone came up once. The V gene is TRBV7-3, the J gene TRBJ1-1, with a tentative D call TRBD1 (5 bases). The V end lost 5 bases, the J end lost 1 base, and 11 bases lay between the germline ends. Germline V lookup: CDR1 SGHTA, CDR2 FQGTGA. This CDR3 spans 14 amino acids. CDR3 in DNA: TGTGCCAGCAGCCTGATGGGGCGGAACACTGAAGCTTTCTTT. Protein: CASSLMGRNTEAFF.

This chain joins TRBV7-9 and TRBJ1-1, with D unclear. This CDR3 contains 13 residues. CDR1 is SEHNR, CDR2 FQNEAQ, per germline (reference sequence). V was cut by 2 bases and J by 1 base, with 5 bases left in between. The CDR3 reads CASSLRPNTEAFF. In DNA, the CDR3 is TGTGCCAGCAGCTTACGTCCGAACACTGAAGCTTTCTTT.

The rearrangement links TRBV30 to TRBJ2-7, with 7 positions matching TRBD2. The V and J ends lost 0 bases and 5 bases, in that order; junction bases with no gene match: 10. The germline V gene encodes CDR1 GTSNPN and CDR2 SVGIG (reference sequence). The CDR3 is made up of 15 amino acids. This CDR3 reads CAWSVIVGGPHEQYF. In DNA, the CDR3 is TGTGCCTGGAGTGTAATAGTGGGAGGGCCCCACGAGCAGTACTTC.

V gene TRBV6-6 combines with J gene TRBJ2-7, with D tentatively TRBD2 (5 bases). The V and J ends lost 4 bases and 1 base respectively, with 8 bases between them. The length of the CDR3 is 13 residues. Germline V gene sequence: CDR1 MNHNY, CDR2 SVGAGI (reference sequence). CDR3 nucleotides: TGTGCCAGCAGTTCGGGGTTTTCCTACGAGCAGTACTTC. It translates to CASSSGFSYEQYF.